Each of the 6 T cell receptor beta chains below was sequenced from the same sample in a study of cytomegalovirus exposure and HLA in healthy donors. Measured with immunoSEQ multiplex PCR; TCRdb has only the in-frame clones, and not every one. The sample holds around 150,000 clones; approximately 90% are singletons and the top ten take approximately 3.1%. The specimen sequenced was PBMCs. The receptor source for this set is a man aged 18 to 30 in good health and CMV-seronegative.

The genes are TRBV28 and TRBJ2-3; a weak D match, TRBD1 (7 bases). CDR1 and CDR2 (germline): MDHEN, SYDVKM. CDR3 length: 18 amino acids. Trimming stripped 1 base from V and 9 bases from J, with 26 bases between. The CDR3 here is CASSLSGGWEALGCTQYF. In DNA form, the CDR3 reads TGTGCCAGCAGTTTATCAGGGGGGTGGGAGGCCCTGGGGTGCACGCAGTATTTT.

The chain is built from TRBV2 and TRBJ2-7, with 8 nucleotides matching TRBD2. This CDR3 has 14 residues. After removal of 6 bases from V and 0 bases from J, the junction contained 4 bases not matched to a gene. Germline lookup yields CDR1 SNHLY and CDR2 FYNNEI. Here the CDR3 DNA reads TGTGCCAGCAGACTAGCGGAGAGCTCCTACGAGCAGTACTTC. It yields the protein CASRLAESSYEQYF.

V is TRBV7-6 and J is TRBJ2-1; 8 nucleotides line up with TRBD2. This CDR3 comprises 15 residues. Germline V lookup: CDR1 SGHVS, CDR2 FNYEAQ. V lost 5 bases, J lost 8 bases, and 11 bases stayed unmatched. Here the CDR3 reads CASSPRSSGSDEQFF. The CDR3 bases are TGTGCCAGCAGCCCCCGGTCGAGCGGGAGCGATGAGCAGTTCTTC.

This clone was recorded once. The chain couples TRBV28 to TRBJ2-6; D perhaps matches TRBD1 (5 bases). Trimming took off 4 bases at V and 1 base at J, with 14 bases between the two ends. Germline V lookup: CDR1 MDHEN, CDR2 SYDVKM. The CDR3 runs to 17 residues. CDR3 nucleotides: TGTGCCAGCAGTTCAGATGGGGCGTTTTCTGGGGCCAACGTCCTGACTTTC. Translated: CASSSDGAFSGANVLTF.

The chain joins TRBV2 to TRBJ1-3; 7 bases match TRBD1. J was trimmed by 1 base and V by 6 bases; bases with no gene match: 12. In germline, CDR1 is SNHLY, CDR2 FYNNEI. CDR3 length equals 17 residues. In DNA, the CDR3 is TGTGCCAGCAGCTTAACAGGGGACGACAGTTCTGGAAACACCATATATTTT. It encodes CASSLTGDDSSGNTIYF.

The rearrangement joins TRBV6-1 to TRBJ1-1, with a possible D match to TRBD1 (6 bases). V gave up 3 bases and J gave up 1 base, with 6 bases separating them. This CDR3 contains 13 residues. The germline gives CDR1 MNHNS, CDR2 SASEGT. CDR3: CASSEDRNTEAFF. The CDR3 DNA is TGTGCCAGCAGTGAGGACAGGAACACTGAAGCTTTCTTT.